This TCR beta chain was captured in a study of cytotoxic CD8 clonotypes in ibrutinib-treated CLL. The repertoire was sequenced with immunoSEQ multiplex PCR; TCRdb's copy has only in-frame clones and lacks some. Of 300,000 to 350,000 clones detected, 70% to 80% appear once; the ten largest clones hold 5% to 7%. The length of the CDR3 is 13 residues. J lost 5 bases, V lost 6 bases, and 4 bases had no gene match. CDR1 is MNHEY, CDR2 SVGAGI, per germline. This chain joins TRBV6-5 and TRBJ2-1, with TRBD1 identical over 7 bases. The origin of this receptor is a human donor with chronic lymphocytic leukemia. This material consisted of PBMCs, taken before ibrutinib treatment. CDR3 loop: CASRQGWNNEQFF. For the CDR3, the DNA is TGTGCCAGCAGACAGGGGTGGAACAATGAGCAGTTCTTC.